This T cell receptor (beta chain) was recorded in a study of cytomegalovirus exposure and HLA in healthy donors (dated by TCRdb to 2016 to 2017). With regard to the full study: An earlier analysis of some 600 of the donors reported about 280 Gb of sequence data and about 120 million unique TCR beta sequences obtained from around 190 million T cells. An early release that covered fewer than 800 HLA-typed donors contained about 300 gigabases of sequencing data and tens of millions of unique TCR sequences. Of the 398 genotyped donors, about 80% fell in the genetic ancestry cluster associated with self-reported Caucasian donors. The study was designed to test whether signatures of past pathogen exposure could be identified by cataloging public T cell receptors. The study used immunosequencing to profile the T cell repertoires of approximately 650 subjects and linked those repertoires to cytomegalovirus serostatus. Besides the first cohort of under 700 subjects, a separate validation cohort made up of roughly 120 different subjects was used. To predict cytomegalovirus infection status, the study brought together high-throughput TCR immunosequencing, statistical association of individual TCRs with disease status, and machine learning. A later analysis re-examined previously published TCR beta repertoires from 610 or so donors and added high-resolution HLA genotyping to investigate patterns of TCR occurrence. The later analysis used no new phenotypic data to find candidate immune exposures, relying instead on TCR beta sequences and their occurrence across donors. An earlier analysis of approximately 640 of the donors applied high-throughput TCR beta sequencing to assess whether each TCR beta V gene segment acted as functional or pseudogenic. Alongside the repertoire data, information on donor age, sex, ethnicity and CMV serostatus was compiled. In a later genetic analysis, genome-wide SNP genotypes for about three fifths of the roughly 670 donors were used, and that subset was treated as a discovery cohort. Every repertoire in the discovery cohort had been generated on one and the same sequencing platform. HLA typing covered class I and class II loci at four-digit resolution. The number of typed donors differed by locus: about 629-630 for A, B, C, DRB1 and DQB1; about 520 for DQA1; around 610 for DPA1; and around 490 for DPB1. A handful of DR-DQ haplotypes were treated as single units for association and clustering because of strong linkage in the cohort. Across approximately 400 genotyped donors of the cohort, an average of approximately 200,000 unique TCR beta nucleotide sequences per donor were sequenced, and approximately 17% of those sequences were non-productive.

The cohort comprised 670 or so healthy bone marrow donors. Cohort members were all nominally healthy when sampled, although unrecorded immune exposures were likely present. The donor tested CMV seronegative, placing the donor among the approximately 360 seronegative members of the cohort. Every donor gave a peripheral blood sample, and the peripheral blood mononuclear cells from that sample were used for TCR beta sequencing. Genomic DNA extraction from the blood cell samples was performed with the Qiagen DNeasy Blood Extraction Kit. Regarding this clone: Its binding antigen is unknown. Base qualities are not at hand, and no much larger clone is one base apart.

Library preparation employed the immunoSEQ multiplex PCR assay. A mixture of 60 forward primers for TCR Vbeta segments and 13 reverse primers for TCR Jbeta segments was used in the multiplex PCR. The CDR3 region of rearranged TCR beta genes was amplified from genomic DNA by a multiplex PCR assay. The Illumina HiSeq System was used to sequence the amplified TCR beta libraries as 87-base-pair reads. As for how the authors treated the data: A later analysis counted about 80 million unique TCR beta chains across the 666 repertoires, and about 10 million of these chains were shared by at least two donors. To remove PCR and sequencing errors, raw reads were error-corrected and collapsed into unique sequences using a nearest-neighbor algorithm that merged closely related sequences. To assign V, D and J gene segments, CDR3 sequences were aligned to IMGT reference sequences. For a sequence to be retained, a match of at least six nucleotides was required to both a V gene segment and a J gene segment. Rearrangements were called productive when the CDR3 lacked stop codons and stayed in frame with V and J; all others were non-productive. Following IMGT convention, CDR3 was defined as the stretch from the second conserved V-encoded cysteine up to the conserved J-encoded phenylalanine. Sequences without an unambiguous match to a single V gene segment were excluded from the earlier analysis of about 600 of the donors. In an earlier analysis of around 590 of the donors, a V segment was called functional when productive rearrangements were above 56.7%, and segregating when the standard deviation between donors exceeded 5%. To diagnose cytomegalovirus status from the catalog of TCR beta chain sequences, a statistical classification framework was built. A later analysis assigned V and J genes by comparing TCR nucleotide sequences with IMGT/GENE-DB human TR gene sequences. Using the TCRdist pipeline, a later analysis assigned CDR3 sequences along with most-parsimonious VDJ recombination scenarios. In a later analysis, each TCR beta chain was defined by its CDR3 amino acid sequence together with its V-gene family, and reads lacking a unique V-gene family were excluded. A later analysis removed nearly 600 highly shared, low-generation-probability nucleotide sequences to deal with suspected cross-contamination and a sequencing artifact. In a later analysis, a clonal expansion index was calculated for each public chain from normalized within-repertoire ranks of inferred template counts. A later analysis computed generation probabilities with a VDJ recombination model fitted to out-of-frame rearrangements, and checked the results against IGoR. In a later analysis, TCR-TCR, TCR-HLA and TCR-CMV co-occurrence was scored with hypergeometric tests, and a repertoire-size bias correction was applied to TCR pairs. In a later analysis, false discovery rates were estimated by permuting HLA or CMV assignments 20 times. In a later analysis, co-occurring TCRs were grouped using DBSCAN, and TCRdist sequence similarity was added for clustering within HLA-allele-positive subsets. Repertoires with fewer than 30,000 or more than 120,000 public chains were left out of co-occurrence clustering, as were four to six repertoires with anomalous nucleotide sharing. Held by TCRdb, this immuneACCESS table contains in-frame sequences only and omits some clones. Under half of the omission traces to an unresolved V gene where checked; the cause of the rest is unknown. Clone size and V and J calls were adopted from that table, with D and trimming inferred from the DNA. The sample table contains about 150,000 clones; only one count was recorded for under 90% of them. The ten most abundant clones make up approximately 2.7% of the sample.

The paper as a whole reports these results and caveats: Several of the top co-occurrence clusters appeared to be linked to parvovirus B19, influenza, CMV and Epstein-Barr virus, according to a later analysis. Sequencing depth was assumed to be roughly uniform across donors in the presence/absence analyses, though that assumption may not hold. The study listed approximately 150 TCR beta chains as associated with cytomegalovirus. According to a later genetic analysis, donors in an Asian-associated ancestry cluster had fewer N-insertions in productive TCRs than the approximately 650-donor mean. In a later analysis, the rate of TCR association differed among HLA loci, with DRB1 alleles having the most associated TCRs and HLA-C alleles having the fewest. A further reported finding was that TCR beta sequences accurately predicted the HLA-A and HLA-B alleles for most subjects in the first cohort. In an earlier analysis of several hundred of the donors, most TCR beta V segments were observed in productive rearrangements about 87% or about 30% of the time, broadly matching IMGT annotations. Most CMV-associated TCR beta chains appeared to be HLA-restricted in a later analysis, and the HLA associations seemed to be driven largely by CMV exposure. The cohort was sequenced for TCR beta chains only, and without alpha or paired-chain data the features that could be detected were limited. Linkage disequilibrium might explain the correlated functional status among segregating V segments, but an unknown experimental factor could not be ruled out. Immune exposure information for the cohort was limited to CMV serostatus. The classifier was reported to diagnose cytomegalovirus status with high specificity and sensitivity in both the original cohort and the validation cohort. In a later analysis, HLA-associated TCR beta chains showed more clonal expansion and lower generation probabilities than non-associated chains that were equally common. Because counts were too low, about 18 rarely observed V segments, including chromosome 9 orphons, were excluded from the earlier analysis of around 590 of the donors. Because some donors lacked HLA typing at each locus, the association tests relied only on the typed subset. It was suggested by the authors that the approach could potentially be generalized to other disease states and immunological phenotypes. Most TCR sequences were observed very rarely across donors, whereas some public TCRs were present in many individuals. Assigning TCR associations to individual alleles was difficult when HLA alleles, especially DR and DQ, strongly co-occurred. In vitro tests confirmed that a few of the cytomegalovirus-associated TCR beta chains recognize cytomegalovirus antigens. A group of highly shared sequence variants was considered likely to be a technical artifact of the sequencing pipeline. An association between a missense DCLRE1C variant and V-gene and J-gene trimming of TCR beta chains was found in a later genetic analysis and replicated in an independent cohort. A later analysis associated 17,000 or so TCR beta sequences with specific HLA alleles at a false discovery rate of 0.05.

The sequence came from a boy aged 2 to 10 in good health and CMV-seronegative. The specimen sequenced was PBMCs.

The CDR3 has the sequence CASRQTGTTARKEQYF. The bases are TGTGCCAGCAGGCAGACAGGAACCACCGCTCGTAAGGAGCAGTACTTC. This sequence uses TRBV11-3 and TRBJ2-7; a weak D assignment points to TRBD1 (6 bases agree). The germline V gene gives CDR1 as SGHNT and CDR2 as YENEEA. Taken from cysteine to phenylalanine, the CDR3 has 16 residues. Kept here is only the CDR3 DNA, which spans 48 bases and is read in frame from base 1. The V end loses 6 bases and the J end loses 7 bases, and a stretch of 25 bases separates them. Outside the CDR3, residues come from the reference TRBV11-3 and TRBJ2-7 proteins, so the full variable domain is: EAGVVQSPRYKIIEKKQPVAFWCNPISGHNTLYWYLQNLGQGPELLIRYENEEAVDDSQLPKDRFSAERLKGVDSTLKIQPAELGDSAVYLCASRQTGTTARKEQYFGPGTRLTVT.